This T cell receptor beta chain was sequenced in a study of blood T cells in healthy people across ages. Study-wide points: Getting older went along with TCR beta diversity per million T cells dropping roughly linearly.

CDR3 length: 16 residues. V dropped 1 base and J dropped 5; count of bases not matched to a gene: 4. Donors gave roughly 10 milliliters of peripheral blood apiece. The use of a sample-barcoded 5' primer and a J-beta primer mix characterized a second PCR of about 7 to 12 cycles. TCRdb itself ran the 5' RACE reads through MiXCR, one entry per CDR3 protein. The profile shows 920,000 or so distinct CDR3 sequences, over 35% of them singletons. Notes on this clonotype: Antigen unknown.

Sequenced sample: blood. The origin of this receptor is an older woman in good health. The chain is built from TRBV12-3 or TRBV12-4 and TRBJ1-6; 8 bases are a match to TRBD1. CDR3 sequence: CASSLGRTGNNSPLHF. As DNA, the CDR3 is TGTGCCAGCAGTTTAGGGAGGACAGGGAATAATTCACCCCTCCACTTT.